The 32 T cell receptor beta chains presented below share a single source sample, sequenced in a study of identical twins. MiXCR was run by TCRdb on the 5' RACE reads, yielding one entry per CDR3 protein. The table shows around 960,000 distinct CDR3 sequences, with around 12% occurring only once. The data were also submitted as part of a second study, on yellow fever vaccine responses in identical twins.

Material for sequencing was PBMCs. These receptors were collected from a woman under 30 in good health.

The sample holds a few counts of this clonotype. The genes are TRBV7-9 and TRBJ2-1; D is unclear. Trimming took 1 base from V and 8 from J, leaving 12 bases between them. The CDR3 length is 14 residues. Germline V lookup: CDR1 SEHNR, CDR2 FQNEAQ (reference sequence). In DNA, the CDR3 is TGTGCCAGCAGCTTAGAACAGCCTAAGGATGAGCAGTTCTTC. Amino acid sequence: CASSLEQPKDEQFF.

In this sample, this clonotype turned up a few times. The chain employs TRBV6-5 and TRBJ1-1; a possible D gene is TRBD1 (5 bases). This CDR3 region has 14 residues. Trimming shortened V by 2 bases and J by 14 bases, and 21 bases separated the two germline ends. The germline CDR1 and CDR2 sequences are MNHEY and SVGAGI. CDR3 residues: CASSYQGAGVMAFF. CDR3 DNA: TGTGCCAGCAGTTACCAAGGGGCGGGTGTGATGGCGTTCTTT.

The rearrangement uses TRBV29-1 and TRBJ1-2, with D unclear. Germline CDR1 is SQVTM and CDR2 is ANQGSEA. The CDR3 has 11 residues. V shed 8 bases and J shed 5 bases, with 12 bases lying between them. CDR3 region: CSYEDRYGYTF. The CDR3 DNA sequence: TGCAGCTATGAGGACCGGTATGGCTACACCTTC.

This clonotype was counted at least ten times. The J gene is TRBJ1-2, the V gene TRBV20-1; D not resolved. Trimming took off 5 bases at V and 0 bases at J, with 10 bases between the two ends. CDR3 size: 13 residues. Germline V lookup: CDR1 DFQATT, CDR2 SNEGSKA (reference sequence). The CDR3: CSASGSSNYGYTF. The CDR3 DNA reads TGCAGTGCTTCCGGGTCCTCTAACTATGGCTACACCTTC.

V gene TRBV7-8 combines with J gene TRBJ2-1; 8 bases are shared with TRBD2. After removal of 5 bases from V and 5 bases from J, the junction contained 11 bases not matched to a gene. Germline loops: CDR1 SGHVS, CDR2 FQNEAQ. This CDR3 spans 16 amino acids. In DNA form, the CDR3 reads TGTGCCAGCAGCACATCCGGGACTAGGGGGAACAATGAGCAGTTCTTC. Encoded protein: CASSTSGTRGNNEQFF. The full variable domain, completed using reference TRBV7-8 and TRBJ2-1, is GAGVSQSPRYKVAKRGQDVALRCDPISGHVSLFWYQQALGQGPEFLTYFQNEAQLDKSGLPSDRFFAERPEGSVSTLKIQRTQQEDSAVYLCASSTSGTRGNNEQFFGPGTRLTVL.

This clonotype turned up a few times. The chain links TRBV20-1 to TRBJ2-3; 9 bases agree with TRBD2. Germline V gives CDR1 DFQATT, CDR2 SNEGSKA (reference sequence). Trimming removed 6 bases from V and 5 bases from J; junction bases left unmatched: 9. The CDR3 sequence is 14 residues long. CDR3 sequence reads: CSADLAGVKDTQYF. In nucleotides, the CDR3 is TGCAGTGCAGACTTAGCGGGGGTAAAAGATACGCAGTATTTT.

Ten or more counts support this clonotype. V is TRBV3-1 and J is TRBJ1-1; D not resolved. Trimming pared 1 base from V and 2 bases from J, leaving 5 bases between. The CDR3 is 13 residues long. Germline V gene data show CDR1 as LGHDT and CDR2 as YNNKEL (reference sequence). In DNA, the CDR3 is TGTGCCAGCAGCCAAGGACCTAACACTGAAGCTTTCTTT. It specifies CASSQGPNTEAFF.

There are a few counts of this clonotype. V and J are TRBV20-1 and TRBJ2-3; 9 bases map to TRBD2. The CDR3 loop spans 14 amino acids. The germline V gene has CDR1 DFQATT and CDR2 SNEGSKA (reference sequence). V was pared by 6 bases and J by 4 bases, with 8 bases of the junction left unmatched. The CDR3 sequence: CSAISGRSADTQYF. In nucleotides, the CDR3 is TGCAGTGCAATAAGCGGGAGGAGCGCAGATACGCAGTATTTT.

The chain links TRBV5-1 to TRBJ2-5, with 7 positions matching TRBD1. Germline V gene sequence: CDR1 SGHRS, CDR2 YFSETQ. V lost 3 bases, J lost 2 bases, and 13 bases stayed unmatched. The CDR3 consists of 17 residues. The CDR3 DNA follows: TGCGCCAGCAGCTCCCGAGGGGGACAGAGACTTCAAGAGACCCAGTACTTC. Translating it yields CASSSRGGQRLQETQYF.

This clonotype showed up just a few times. CDR3 DNA sequence: TGTGCCAGCAGCCAAGCCCAGGGGGTTGGACTGCCCCAGCATTTT. Encoded protein: CASSQAQGVGLPQHF. The chain combines TRBV3-1 with TRBJ1-5, with 7 bases fitting TRBD1. CDR1 is LGHDT and CDR2 is YNNKEL in the germline V gene (reference sequence). There are 15 residues in the CDR3. J was trimmed by 9 bases and V by 1 base; bases with no gene match: 9.

In this sample, this clonotype turned up many times. This chain links TRBV6-2 or TRBV6-3 with TRBJ2-1; D is undetermined. Looked up from germline, CDR1 is MNHEY and CDR2 is SVGEGT. The ends were cut back, 8 bases at V and 5 bases at J, with 13 bases in the middle. The CDR3 is made up of 13 amino acids. Here the CDR3 DNA reads TGTGCCAGCCGCCCCGCCAGCCACAATGAGCAGTTCTTC. Protein: CASRPASHNEQFF.

This clonotype was seen a few times. This rearrangement joins TRBV11-2 to TRBJ1-6; D may be TRBD1 (5 bases). This CDR3 comprises 15 residues. Looked up from germline, CDR1 is SGHAT and CDR2 is FQNNGV. V lost 5 bases to trimming and J lost 3 bases, with 11 bases between them. The CDR3 coding sequence is TGTGCCAGCAGCGTAGCTCAGGGCTATAATTCACCCCTCCACTTT. Protein product: CASSVAQGYNSPLHF.

The V call is TRBV20-1, the J call TRBJ2-3; TRBD2 matches at 12 bases. The CDR3 length is 18 residues. Germline lookup yields CDR1 DFQATT and CDR2 SNEGSKA (reference sequence). J was trimmed by 2 bases and V by 1 base; bases with no gene match: 10. The CDR3, as DNA: TGCAGTGCTAGAGGACTAGCGGGGGAATCTGATACCACAGATACGCAGTATTTT. Amino acid sequence: CSARGLAGESDTTDTQYF.

The sample holds many counts of this clonotype. The chain links TRBV5-1 to TRBJ1-1, with 9 bases that match TRBD1. Germline lookup yields CDR1 SGHRS and CDR2 YFSETQ. The trim removed 3 bases at V and 4 bases at J, leaving 7 bases unmatched. The CDR3 spans 15 residues. CDR3 nucleotides: TGCGCCAGCAGCTCCTGGGACAGGGATCGCACTGAAGCTTTCTTT. This gives the protein CASSSWDRDRTEAFF.

This clonotype was counted many times. The chain combines TRBV20-1 with TRBJ2-3; the D is unclear. Germline loops: CDR1 DFQATT, CDR2 SNEGSKA (reference sequence). This CDR3 is built from 10 residues. Trimming removed 0 bases at V and 6 bases at J, with 1 base between. The CDR3 protein is CSAREDTQYF. The CDR3 DNA sequence: TGCAGTGCTAGAGAGGATACGCAGTATTTT.

This clonotype was seen a few times. The chain has TRBV5-6 and TRBJ2-1, with D unclear. V lost 5 bases and J 0 bases, leaving 12 bases between the germline ends. This CDR3 comprises 15 residues. Per germline, CDR1 SGHDT and CDR2 YYEEEE. The CDR3 nucleotides read TGTGCCAGCAGGGAGACGGACCGCTCCTACAATGAGCAGTTCTTC. This codes for CASRETDRSYNEQFF.

This clonotype showed up many times. V gene TRBV12-3 or TRBV12-4 combines with J gene TRBJ2-1, with a tentative D call TRBD2 (5 bases). V was shortened by 7 bases and J by 5 bases, with 12 bases between the two germline ends. This CDR3 spans 13 amino acids. The CDR3 DNA reads TGTGCCAGCAAGTCGCCCGGGGACAATGAGCAGTTCTTC. Encoded protein: CASKSPGDNEQFF.

This clonotype turned up a few times. The chain employs TRBV16 and TRBJ2-7, with D perhaps TRBD1 or TRBD2 (6 bases each). The CDR3 length is 15 residues. The germline gives CDR1 KGHSY, CDR2 FQNENV. Trimming shortened V by 4 bases and J by 2 bases, and 15 bases separated the two germline ends. The DNA for the CDR3 is TGTGCCAGCAGCCTAACAGGGTCGGGGGCCTACGAGCAGTACTTC. Translating gives CASSLTGSGAYEQYF.

The chain has TRBV4-2 and TRBJ2-1; the D gene is possibly TRBD2 (5 bases). CDR1 and CDR2 (germline): LGHNA, YNFKEQ. V lost 0 bases and J 0 bases, leaving 9 bases between the germline ends. CDR3 size: 16 residues. The DNA for the CDR3 is TGTGCCAGCAGCCAAGATAGGGCGGGCTCCTACAATGAGCAGTTCTTC. It is translated as CASSQDRAGSYNEQFF.

The V and J genes are TRBV12-3 or TRBV12-4 and TRBJ2-7; D gene uncertain. Trimming took off 0 bases at V and 2 bases at J, with 8 bases between the two ends. CDR3 length: 14 amino acids. CDR3 sequence: CASSLAGVTYEQYV. The DNA of the CDR3 is TGTGCCAGCAGTTTAGCAGGCGTCACCTACGAGCAGTACGTC.

This rearrangement joins TRBV5-1 to TRBJ1-1; D unresolved. Between the trimmed V and J ends, which lost 0 bases and 4 bases, there was a span of 16 bases. The CDR3 is 16 residues long. CDR1 and CDR2 (germline): SGHRS, YFSETQ. The CDR3 reads CASSLEAGPSGTEAFF. The CDR3 nucleotides are TGCGCCAGCAGCTTGGAGGCAGGACCCTCAGGCACTGAAGCTTTCTTT. Full variable domain (missing parts from reference TRBV5-1 and TRBJ1-1): KAGVTQTPRYLIKTRGQQVTLSCSPISGHRSVSWYQQTPGQGLQFLFEYFSETQRNKGNFPGRFSGRQFSNSRSEMNVSTLELGDSALYLCASSLEAGPSGTEAFFGQGTRLTVV.

This clonotype has a handful of counts. V gene TRBV9 combines with J gene TRBJ2-7, with D tentatively TRBD2 (5 bases). The V gene's germline CDR1 is SGDLS and CDR2 YYNGEE. The CDR3 loop spans 13 amino acids. The V gene lost 5 bases and the J gene lost 0 bases, with 9 bases spanning the gap. The CDR3 DNA reads TGTGCCAGCAGTGTGGGGAGCTCCTACGAGCAGTACTTC. It yields the protein CASSVGSSYEQYF.

Of note for this clonotype: A much larger clone sits a single nucleotide away, making a read error possible. The CDR3 is CATSDPTVGERFF. The CDR3 DNA is TGTGCCACCAGTGATCCCACAGTAGGTGAGCGGTTCTTC. The chain is built from TRBV24-1 and TRBJ2-1, with D hard to call. CDR3 size: 13 residues. Germline assignment: CDR1 KGHDR and CDR2 SFDVKD.

At least ten counts were recorded for this clonotype. The chain uses TRBV10-1 and TRBJ2-1, with 10 bases that match TRBD2. CDR1 is WNHNN, CDR2 SYGVQD, per germline (reference sequence). Trimming cost V 3 bases and J 5 bases; bases outside gene matches: 4. The CDR3 contains 15 residues. This chain's CDR3 is CASSDLAGDHNEQFF. The CDR3 nucleotides read TGCGCCAGCAGTGACCTAGCGGGAGATCACAATGAGCAGTTCTTC.

This chain uses TRBV20-1 with TRBJ1-1; no reliable D call. Per the germline V gene, CDR1 is DFQATT and CDR2 is SNEGSKA (reference sequence). CDR3 length: 12 amino acids. V lost 6 bases and J lost 1, with 9 bases in between. The CDR3 DNA sequence: TGCAGTGCGTCCCAGCCGAACACTGAAGCTTTCTTT. Protein sequence: CSASQPNTEAFF.

This clonotype appeared a few times. The rearrangement links TRBV28 to TRBJ2-1, with 11 bases that match TRBD2. This CDR3 comprises 15 residues. In germline, CDR1 is MDHEN, CDR2 SYDVKM. V lost 5 bases to trimming and J lost 10 bases; unmatched junction nucleotides: 10. This chain's CDR3 is CASSLELAGVEEQFF. CDR3 nucleotide sequence: TGTGCCAGCAGTCTGGAACTAGCGGGAGTAGAAGAGCAGTTCTTC.

This clonotype was seen only a few times. This chain connects TRBV20-1 to TRBJ2-4, with TRBD2 identical over 13 bases. The germline CDR1 and CDR2 sequences are DFQATT and SNEGSKA (reference sequence). After removal of 4 bases from V and 4 bases from J, the junction contained 1 base not matched to a gene. The CDR3 extends over 14 amino acids. CDR3 sequence (DNA): TGCAGTGCTACACTAGCGGGAGGGAAAAACATTCAGTACTTC. Translated: CSATLAGGKNIQYF.

This clonotype occurred many times. The CDR3 reads CASSQPGSGIPFEQFF. CDR3 nucleotides: TGTGCCAGCAGCCAACCCGGGAGCGGGATCCCATTTGAGCAGTTCTTC. The chain combines TRBV3-1 with TRBJ2-1, with TRBD2 matching 7 bases. Trimming cost V 2 bases and J 9 bases; bases outside gene matches: 13. The CDR3 spans 16 residues. From germline, CDR1 is LGHDT and CDR2 YNNKEL (reference sequence).

The chain links TRBV20-1 to TRBJ2-5; TRBD2 might be the D (6 bases). The CDR3 loop spans 15 amino acids. Trimming removed 5 bases from V and 4 bases from J, with 20 bases in between. Germline-derived CDR1 and CDR2 are DFQATT and SNEGSKA (reference sequence). In nucleotides, the CDR3 is TGCAGTGCTGAAAGGTGGGGTAGCGGCGCAGAGACCCAGTACTTC. Protein sequence: CSAERWGSGAETQYF.

This clonotype was observed a few times. The J gene is TRBJ1-2, the V gene TRBV10-3; no definite D call. The V end was cut by 4 bases, the J end by 0 bases, with 9 bases between. Germline CDR1 and CDR2: ENHRY and SYGVKD. The CDR3 loop spans 14 amino acids. DNA for the CDR3: TGTGCCATCAGTGTTGGCTTAGCTAACTATGGCTACACCTTC. Protein: CAISVGLANYGYTF.

V is TRBV10-3 and J is TRBJ2-7; D call uncertain. Germline V lookup: CDR1 ENHRY, CDR2 SYGVKD. The CDR3 sequence is 11 residues long. V was shortened by 9 bases and J by 5 bases, with 11 bases between the two germline ends. CDR3 in amino acids: CAISNTDEQYF. In DNA, the CDR3 is TGTGCCATTAGCAACACAGACGAGCAGTACTTC.

This clonotype was observed a handful of times. V usage is TRBV20-1 and J usage is TRBJ2-7, with D tentatively TRBD2 (5 bases). The CDR3 is 15 amino acids. Trimming took 5 bases from V and 2 from J, leaving 19 bases between them. CDR1 is DFQATT and CDR2 is SNEGSKA in the germline V gene (reference sequence). The CDR3 DNA reads as TGCAGTGCTGGGAATAGCGCGCTTAGCACCTACGAGCAGTACTTC. The encoded protein is CSAGNSALSTYEQYF.